This TCR beta chain is drawn from a study of T cells expressing NK-cell markers. In the study overall: Cells sorted as CD3+CD56+NKG2C+, CD3+CD56+NKG2C- and CD3+CD56-NKG2C+ T cells supplied the TCR beta repertoires. Seven of the eight sequenced donors were HCMV-seropositive; one was seronegative. Study-level findings and limits: For a handful of donors, the dominant NKG2C+ clonotypes made up about 1.0-8% of their CD8+ T cells. In four donors, these clonotypes also led the CD3+CD56-NKG2C+ fraction.

From its re-call of the 5' RACE reads, TCRdb lists each CDR3 protein once, without DNA. This sample's clone table lists about 160,000 distinct CDR3 sequences. Concerning this clonotype itself: Its antigen is unidentified.

The sample comprised blood T cells: a sorted CD56 or NKG2C T cell subset, CD4+ or CD8+ T cells, or bulk PBMC T cells (not recorded which). The receptor's source is a man aged 18-70 years in good health.

The CDR3 sequence: CASTPDWTRTQYF. The chain carries TRBV5-1 and TRBJ2-5; with no DNA, the TCRdb D assignment of TRBD1 cannot be verified. The length of the CDR3 is 13 residues. Germline CDR1 and CDR2: SGHRS and YFSETQ.